The next 8 T cell receptor beta chains were all read from a single sample in a study of shared clonotypes between healthy human individuals. Clones were read by immunoSEQ multiplex PCR, and TCRdb kept only the in-frame ones, dropping some. The sample comprises some 2,400,000 clones, more than 90% of which are singletons, and more than 0.1% rests with the top ten. The sequencing sample was made of naive CD4+ T cells sorted from blood. The subset: CD45RA+ positively selected. The receptors were gathered from a man younger than 30 in good health.

This clone was seen only once. The chain carries TRBV7-2 and TRBJ2-7; 10 bases fit TRBD2. From germline, CDR1 is SGHTA and CDR2 FQGNSA. This CDR3 has 16 amino acids. V trimming: 1 base; J trimming: 2 bases; junction bases outside the gene matches: 5. The chain's CDR3 is CASSLGGLADAYEQYF. DNA of the CDR3: TGTGCCAGCAGCTTAGGTGGACTAGCGGACGCCTACGAGCAGTACTTC.

This chain uses TRBV6-6 with TRBJ1-1; 7 bases are shared with TRBD1. Trimming took 6 bases from V and 4 from J; bases not matched to a gene: 11. This CDR3 comprises 15 residues. Germline V gene data show CDR1 as MNHNY and CDR2 as SVGAGI (reference sequence). The CDR3 region is CASRGGTAMATEAFF. CDR3 nucleotide sequence: TGTGCCAGCAGGGGTGGGACAGCCATGGCCACTGAAGCTTTCTTT.

V usage is TRBV19 and J usage is TRBJ2-1; the D gene could be TRBD1 or TRBD2 (5 bases each). There are 16 residues in the CDR3. Trimming pared 1 base from V and 5 bases from J, leaving 15 bases between. Germline assignment: CDR1 LNHDA and CDR2 SQIVND (reference sequence). The CDR3 coding sequence is TGTGCCAGTAGTATAGGGTTCGGGGACCTAGACAATGAGCAGTTCTTC. This encodes CASSIGFGDLDNEQFF.

Regarding this clone: Other DNA sequences in the same sample also yield this CDR3. J is TRBJ2-7 and V is TRBV10-3; D may be TRBD1 or TRBD2 (5 bases each). This CDR3 is 12 amino acids long. V shed 7 bases and J shed 0 bases, with 7 bases lying between them. Germline CDR1 reads ENHRY; CDR2 reads SYGVKD. The CDR3 DNA sequence: TGTGCCATCAAGGGGAGCTCCTACGAGCAGTACTTC. This encodes CAIKGSSYEQYF.

The CDR3 loop reads CASSRTGPAGELFF. CDR3 sequence (DNA): TGTGCCAGCAGTCGAACAGGGCCCGCCGGGGAGCTGTTTTTT. The rearrangement joins TRBV6-5 to TRBJ2-2, with a tentative D call TRBD1 (6 bases). V lost 5 bases, J lost 6 bases, and 13 bases lay in between. CDR1 and CDR2 (germline): MNHEY, SVGAGI. The CDR3 spans 14 residues.

A remark on this clone: Other DNA sequences of this sample code for an identical CDR3. The V and J genes are TRBV11-2 and TRBJ2-1; 9 positions agree with TRBD2. The CDR3 length is 16 residues. Germline CDR1 is SGHAT and CDR2 is FQNNGV. Trimming cost V 1 base and J 2 bases; bases outside gene matches: 3. The CDR3 sequence is CASSLGSSGTYNEQFF. In nucleotides, the CDR3 is TGTGCCAGCAGCTTAGGATCTAGCGGGACCTACAATGAGCAGTTCTTC.

The V and J genes are TRBV30 and TRBJ2-2; D may be TRBD2 (5 bases). Trimming shortened V by 0 bases and J by 3 bases, and 11 bases separated the two germline ends. CDR1 and CDR2 (germline): GTSNPN, SVGIG (reference sequence). The CDR3 runs to 15 residues. Here the CDR3 reads CAWSVRGRDTGELFF. The CDR3 region has the DNA TGTGCCTGGAGTGTAAGAGGGCGGGACACCGGGGAGCTGTTTTTT.

The chain couples TRBV6-5 to TRBJ1-4, with D possibly being TRBD1 (6 bases). CDR3 size: 14 residues. Germline CDR1 reads MNHEY; CDR2 reads SVGAGI. V was pared by 2 bases and J by 7 bases, with 11 bases between. CDR3 residues: CASSYVGAGEKLFF. CDR3 DNA sequence: TGTGCCAGCAGTTACGTGGGGGCGGGTGAAAAACTGTTTTTT.